This TCR beta chain was identified in a study of T cells in Graves' hyperthyroidism and ophthalmopathy. This clonotype was observed at least ten times. This CDR3 has 20 residues. V was shortened by 4 bases and J by 0 bases, with 24 bases between the two germline ends. Germline assignment: CDR1 MNHNS and CDR2 SASEGT. Amplified regions were TCR beta CDR3 sequences from RNA transcripts. The primer set for the first-round RT-PCR of the TCR CDR3 was HTBI. TCRdb reprocessed the multiplex PCR reads with MiXCR, giving one entry per CDR3 protein. Among 540,000 or so distinct CDR3 sequences listed, 15% to 18% were seen once.

The chain combines TRBV6-1 with TRBJ2-2; D is perhaps TRBD2 (7 bases). Sequenced input: blood. The clonotype was recovered from a woman in her twenties or thirties with Graves' hyperthyroidism. Here the CDR3 reads CASSGGLAAGWSANTGELFF. In nucleotides, the CDR3 is TGTGCCAGCAGTGGGGGGCTAGCGGCGGGATGGTCCGCGAACACCGGGGAGCTGTTTTTT.